Sequencing of this T cell receptor beta chain was carried out in a study of OX40 agonist ivuxolimab in advanced cancers. Looking at the study overall: The costimulatory receptor OX40 (CD134) was targeted by ivuxolimab, a fully human IgG2 agonistic monoclonal antibody. Peripheral TCRbeta sequencing aimed to test whether ivuxolimab altered TCR sequence diversity and caused clonal T-cell expansion. Patients were allowed to have had prior anti-PD-1, anti-PD-L1 or anti-CTLA-4 therapy, and approximately 40% of the dose-escalation patients had previously received checkpoint inhibitors. Intravenous ivuxolimab was administered to patients every 2 weeks at six dose levels: 0.01, 0.1, 0.3, 1.5, 3 and 10 mg/kg. Three dose-escalation patients achieved partial responses, one with hepatocellular carcinoma and two with cutaneous melanoma. Among the approximately 50 dose-escalation patients, about 19 had hepatocellular carcinoma, 15 or so melanoma, 9 renal cell carcinoma and 9 head and neck cancer. The dose-escalation cohort was 82.7% male with a mean age of approximately 60 years, ranging from roughly 23 to 90. The paper covers the monotherapy dose-escalation part of the phase I ivuxolimab trial, which included N = 52 patients.

For sequencing of the TCRbeta CDR3 region, genomic DNA was extracted from the sorted cells. TCRbeta CDR3 regions were sequenced using the immunoSEQ Assay. TCRdb took over this immuneACCESS table, retaining in-frame rearrangements with V and J assigned. Such tables are incomplete; in checked studies, under half of the missing clones stem from an unresolved V gene, and the remainder is unexplained. The sample table lists 55,000 to 85,000 clones, 86% of them with a count of one. Approximately 3% of the sample comes from the top ten. Patients with autoimmune disease history or receiving systemic immunosuppression were excluded from the trial. Peripheral blood for TCR sequencing was collected from all dose cohorts at baseline, on cycle 4 day 1, and on cycle 7 day 1. Samples came from an open-label, multicenter, first-in-human phase I dose-escalation trial of ivuxolimab. Adults with locally advanced or metastatic melanoma, renal cell, hepatocellular, or head and neck squamous cell carcinoma were enrolled in the trial. Before TCR sequencing, CD4+ T cells and CD8+ T cells from peripheral blood were sorted into separate populations.

Paper-wide results and their limitations: In the 0.1-3.0 mg/kg groups, partial responders had among the lowest normalized peripheral clonal expansion, particularly in CD8+ T cells. Low levels of normalized T-cell clonal expansion were also seen in some nonresponding patients. Which antigens the clonally expanded peripheral T cells were specific for was not determined. After ivuxolimab, more expanded clones were found on average in CD8+ T cells than in CD4+ T cells. At doses of 0.1 to 3.0 mg/kg, clonal expansion of both CD4+ and CD8+ T cells in blood was seen between baseline and week 6.

Spanning cysteine to phenylalanine, the CDR3 consists of 14 amino acids. Here the CDR3 DNA is all that survives: 42 bases in frame from base 1. From the germline V gene (reference sequence), CDR1 is GTSNPN and CDR2 is SVGIG. Relative to germline, V is 2 bases shorter and J is 3 bases shorter, with 11 bases between their ends. This clone was counted a few times. This receptor's antigen is unknown. No base-level quality is on record; no much larger clone is a single base apart. The specimen was CD4+ or CD8+ T cells sorted from blood, collected in a trial of the OX40 agonist ivuxolimab. This sequence was found in an adult with an advanced solid tumor such as melanoma, head and neck, liver or kidney cancer. The rearranged chain carries TRBV30 and TRBJ1-3; the D gene identity is not certain. The CDR3 reads CAWSKGEGGNTIYF. The base sequence is TGTGCCTGGAGTAAAGGCGAAGGTGGAAACACCATATATTTT. Here the CDR3 is joined to the reference TRBV30 and TRBJ1-3 genes, and the full variable domain is: SQTIHQWPATLVQPVGSPLSLECTVEGTSNPNLYWYRQAAGRGLQLLFYSVGIGQISSEVPQNLSASRPQDRQFILSSKKLLLSDSGFYLCAWSKGEGGNTIYFGEGSWLTVV.